This T cell receptor beta chain derives from a study of control samples from healthy donors and cancer patients. Clones were read by immunoSEQ multiplex PCR, and TCRdb kept only the in-frame ones, dropping some. This repertoire shows about 70,000 clones, roughly 84% found once; its top ten account for over 25%. V shed 3 bases and J shed 3 bases, with 9 bases lying between them. This CDR3 has 13 amino acids. In germline, CDR1 is SQVTM, CDR2 ANQGSEA. Source material: blood. The receptor was isolated from a man aged 50 or older in good health. This rearrangement joins TRBV29-1 to TRBJ1-5; TRBD1 is a possible D gene (5 bases). As DNA, the CDR3 is TGCAGCGTTGATCAGGGCCCCAATCAGCCCCAGCATTTT. This translates into CSVDQGPNQPQHF.